What follows are 3 T cell receptor beta chains derived from one specimen sequenced in a study of T cells after yellow fever vaccination. TCRdb analysed the 5' RACE reads with MiXCR anew, one entry per CDR3 protein. This sample carries 450,000 to 650,000 distinct CDR3 sequences, about 13% of them seen once, and the ten largest clones take around 15%. The material was PBMCs, obtained on the day of the yellow fever booster vaccination. Receptors were obtained from a man in his thirties or forties who received the YFV17D yellow fever vaccine.

The J gene is TRBJ2-1, the V gene TRBV24-1; D not certain. The germline V gene encodes CDR1 KGHDR and CDR2 SFDVKD. The CDR3 is made up of 12 amino acids. With 7 bases removed from V and 7 bases from J, the gap between germline ends came to 10 bases. CDR3 protein: CATSSRWNEQFF. For the CDR3, the DNA is TGTGCCACCAGCAGTCGCTGGAATGAGCAGTTCTTC.

This clonotype turned up a few times. The V and J genes are TRBV6-5 and TRBJ2-5; the D call may be TRBD1 or TRBD2 (6 bases each). Deletions cut 5 bases from V and 5 bases from J, with 9 bases between. Germline values: CDR1 MNHEY, CDR2 SVGAGI. This CDR3 contains 12 residues. The CDR3 bases are TGTGCCAGCAGTCGGGGGCTTGAGACCCAGTACTTC. It encodes CASSRGLETQYF.

This clonotype showed up just a few times. This chain uses TRBV27 with TRBJ1-1, with 7 bases identical to TRBD1. Germline CDR1 is MNHEY and CDR2 is SMNVEV (reference sequence). CDR3 size: 13 residues. V was pared by 6 bases and J by 1 base, with 2 bases of the junction left unmatched. CDR3 sequence reads: CASRRQGNTEAFF. The CDR3 region has the DNA TGTGCCAGCAGACGACAGGGGAACACTGAAGCTTTCTTT.